The 20 T cell receptor beta chains presented below share a single source sample, sequenced in a study of PD-L1 blockade in urothelial cancer. Noted time point: pretreatment peripheral blood. Using immunoSEQ multiplex PCR, the repertoire was profiled, and TCRdb retains in-frame clones only, with some absent. This sample has about 45,000 clones, with approximately 91% found just once. The material sequenced was PBMCs, taken around atezolizumab (anti-PD-L1) treatment. The receptors derive from a donor over 35 with urothelial cancer.

The rearrangement joins TRBV6-1 to TRBJ1-1; 8 nucleotides match TRBD1. CDR1 MNHNS and CDR2 SASEGT come from the germline V gene. This CDR3 contains 14 residues. Trimming at V came to 3 bases and at J to 4 bases, leaving 4 bases not matched to a gene. CDR3: CASSETGASTEAFF. In nucleotides, the CDR3 is TGTGCCAGCAGTGAGACAGGGGCGAGCACTGAAGCTTTCTTT.

The chain uses TRBV5-1 and TRBJ1-2; tentative D call: TRBD1 (6 bases). The germline gives CDR1 SGHRS, CDR2 YFSETQ. V was pared by 2 bases and J by 4 bases, with 15 bases between. The CDR3 has 15 amino acids. CDR3 in DNA: TGCGCCAGCAGCTTTGGGGCAGGGGCGGGCTATGGCTACACCTTC. It translates to CASSFGAGAGYGYTF.

The chain uses TRBV7-8 and TRBJ1-5, with D possibly matching TRBD1 (5 bases). Germline V CDR1 and CDR2: SGHVS, FQNEAQ. This CDR3 has 14 amino acids. V lost 0 bases, J lost 5 bases, and 8 bases lay in between. CDR3 sequence: CASSLARGDQPQHF. The CDR3 bases are TGTGCCAGCAGCTTAGCGCGGGGGGATCAGCCCCAGCATTTT.

This chain links TRBV21-1 with TRBJ1-2; the D segment call TRBD1 is taken from the table without a DNA check. TRBV21-1 is annotated as a pseudogene. The CDR3 has 14 amino acids. The CDR3 region is CASSPEGAGYGYTF. The DNA for the CDR3 is TGTGCCAGCAGCCCCGAGGGGGCGGGATATGGCTACACCTTC.

The chain carries TRBV4-1 and TRBJ1-3, with no clear D. With 0 bases removed from V and 0 bases from J, the gap between germline ends came to 9 bases. This CDR3 spans 16 amino acids. The germline CDR1 and CDR2 sequences are MGHRA and YSYEKL. CDR3 DNA sequence: TGCGCCAGCAGCCAAGAACCCCTGAGCTCTGGAAACACCATATATTTT. It is translated as CASSQEPLSSGNTIYF.

V is TRBV5-1 and J is TRBJ2-1, with 13 bases identical to TRBD2. The CDR3 has 17 residues. V shed 1 base and J 9 bases; nucleotides not matched to a gene: 10. Germline V gene lookup returns CDR1 SGHRS and CDR2 YFSETQ. For the CDR3, the DNA is TGCGCCAGCAGCTTGACCACACTAGCGGGAGGGAGGGGTGAGCAGTTCTTC. Its protein is CASSLTTLAGGRGEQFF.

CDR3 loop: CASSLRVQGAGETQYF. In nucleotides, the CDR3 is TGTGCCAGCAGCTTAAGAGTCCAGGGGGCGGGGGAGACCCAGTACTTC. The V gene is TRBV7-8, the J gene TRBJ2-5; TRBD1 agrees at 8 bases. CDR3 size: 16 residues. The germline V gene encodes CDR1 SGHVS and CDR2 FQNEAQ. V shed 2 bases, J shed 5 bases, and the junction held 10 bases outside the gene matches.

This CDR3 is CASSWAGVGREQYF. The CDR3 DNA follows: TGTGCCAGCAGCTGGGCCGGAGTGGGGCGCGAGCAGTACTTC. The chain combines TRBV5-6 with TRBJ2-7, with D maybe TRBD1 (5 bases). The CDR3 is 14 amino acids. V shed 3 bases and J shed 6 bases, with 16 bases lying between them. Germline assignment: CDR1 SGHDT and CDR2 YYEEEE.

Notes on this clone: This CDR3 is also generated by other DNA sequences in the sample. The chain uses TRBV11-2 and TRBJ1-2, with 7 bases matching TRBD1. Germline CDR1 is SGHAT and CDR2 is FQNNGV. This CDR3 spans 13 amino acids. After removal of 5 bases from V and 3 bases from J, the junction contained 3 bases not matched to a gene. CDR3 sequence reads: CASSPGQDYGYTF. The CDR3 DNA is TGTGCCAGCAGCCCCGGACAGGACTATGGCTACACCTTC.

This clone was seen once. The genes are TRBV10-3 and TRBJ2-7; 10 nucleotides line up with TRBD2. CDR1 and CDR2 (germline): ENHRY, SYGVKD. V lost 11 bases, J lost 5 bases, and 12 bases stayed unmatched. The CDR3 spans 14 residues. The CDR3 coding sequence is TGTGCCGCGCCTCCTAGCGGGAGCCGACACGAGCAGTACTTC. It codes for CAAPPSGSRHEQYF.

J is TRBJ2-1 and V is TRBV29-1; 9 positions match TRBD1. Germline lookup yields CDR1 SQVTM and CDR2 ANQGSEA. The CDR3 runs to 14 residues. The J segment lost 0 bases and the V segment lost 7 bases, leaving 4 bases of the junction unmatched. DNA of the CDR3: TGCAGCGCCGCACAGGGGGCCTCCTACAATGAGCAGTTCTTC. Amino acid sequence: CSAAQGASYNEQFF.

This chain links TRBV19 with TRBJ2-7; 7 positions match TRBD2. The CDR3 extends over 14 amino acids. After removal of 5 bases from V and 4 bases from J, the junction contained 8 bases not matched to a gene. Germline V gene lookup returns CDR1 LNHDA and CDR2 SQIVND (reference sequence). CDR3 protein: CASSPGGGAYEQYF. The CDR3 region has the DNA TGTGCCAGTAGTCCGGGGGGTGGAGCATACGAGCAGTACTTC.

This rearrangement joins TRBV28 to TRBJ2-2; D gene ambiguous. The CDR3 spans 16 residues. CDR1 and CDR2 (germline): MDHEN, SYDVKM. Trimming shortened V by 3 bases and J by 1 base, and 12 bases separated the two germline ends. DNA of the CDR3: TGTGCCAGCAGTTTTCAGGAAAATTGGAACACCGGGGAGCTGTTTTTT. Its translation is CASSFQENWNTGELFF.

The V call is TRBV4-1, the J call TRBJ2-7; no definite D call. Germline values: CDR1 MGHRA, CDR2 YSYEKL. The CDR3 runs to 15 residues. Trimming stripped 0 bases from V and 3 bases from J, with 12 bases between. The CDR3 sequence is CASSQDWSLGYEQYF. The CDR3 DNA reads TGCGCCAGCAGCCAAGATTGGAGTTTAGGCTACGAGCAGTACTTC.

This chain connects TRBV18 to TRBJ1-1, with 10 bases lining up with TRBD1. In germline, CDR1 is KGHSH, CDR2 LQKENI. The CDR3 totals 16 residues. Germline trimming cut 2 bases from V and 0 bases from J; bases unmatched to any gene: 3. CDR3 bases: TGTGCCAGCTCACCAGGGACAGGGGTCTTGAACACTGAAGCTTTCTTT. This gives the protein CASSPGTGVLNTEAFF.

This clone was seen a handful of times. The gene calls are TRBV19 and TRBJ1-1; D might be TRBD1 (5 bases). This CDR3 has 13 amino acids. Germline CDR1 reads LNHDA; CDR2 reads SQIVND (reference sequence). Trimming took 7 bases from V and 1 from J, leaving 10 bases between them. The CDR3 protein is CASTPQGNTEAFF. The CDR3 DNA reads TGTGCCAGTACCCCCCAGGGGAACACTGAAGCTTTCTTT.

The rearrangement uses TRBV7-6 and TRBJ1-2, with 7 bases matching TRBD1. Per germline, CDR1 SGHVS and CDR2 FNYEAQ. Trimming at V came to 3 bases and at J to 3 bases, leaving 1 base not matched to a gene. The CDR3 extends over 13 amino acids. This CDR3 is CASSLRGHYGYTF. DNA of the CDR3: TGTGCCAGCAGCTTGAGGGGGCACTATGGCTACACCTTC.

The chain employs TRBV5-4 and TRBJ2-7, with 9 bases fitting TRBD1. The CDR3 has 15 amino acids. The J segment lost 5 bases and the V segment lost 4 bases, leaving 10 bases of the junction unmatched. Per germline, CDR1 SGHNT and CDR2 YYREEE (reference sequence). In DNA form, the CDR3 reads TGTGCCAGCAGCACTCCACAGGGGGCTGGGGACGAGCAGTACTTC. This codes for CASSTPQGAGDEQYF.

The chain couples TRBV7-2 to TRBJ2-3, with D possibly being TRBD2 (7 bases). The CDR3 has 13 amino acids. Trimming removed 1 base at V and 14 bases at J, with 16 bases between. Germline CDR1 SGHTA, CDR2 FQGNSA. The CDR3 is CASSLGGGLSGYF. As DNA, the CDR3 is TGTGCCAGCAGCTTAGGGGGGGGGCTAAGCGGGTATTTT.

This clone was detected only once. The J gene is TRBJ2-5, the V gene TRBV9, with 7 bases that match TRBD2. The CDR3 runs 14 residues. The V gene end was trimmed by 4 bases and the J gene end by 5 bases; junction bases not matched to a gene: 8. CDR1 is SGDLS, CDR2 YYNGEE, per germline. The CDR3 reads CASSPREWVETQYF. CDR3 bases: TGTGCCAGCAGCCCGCGGGAGTGGGTGGAGACCCAGTACTTC.